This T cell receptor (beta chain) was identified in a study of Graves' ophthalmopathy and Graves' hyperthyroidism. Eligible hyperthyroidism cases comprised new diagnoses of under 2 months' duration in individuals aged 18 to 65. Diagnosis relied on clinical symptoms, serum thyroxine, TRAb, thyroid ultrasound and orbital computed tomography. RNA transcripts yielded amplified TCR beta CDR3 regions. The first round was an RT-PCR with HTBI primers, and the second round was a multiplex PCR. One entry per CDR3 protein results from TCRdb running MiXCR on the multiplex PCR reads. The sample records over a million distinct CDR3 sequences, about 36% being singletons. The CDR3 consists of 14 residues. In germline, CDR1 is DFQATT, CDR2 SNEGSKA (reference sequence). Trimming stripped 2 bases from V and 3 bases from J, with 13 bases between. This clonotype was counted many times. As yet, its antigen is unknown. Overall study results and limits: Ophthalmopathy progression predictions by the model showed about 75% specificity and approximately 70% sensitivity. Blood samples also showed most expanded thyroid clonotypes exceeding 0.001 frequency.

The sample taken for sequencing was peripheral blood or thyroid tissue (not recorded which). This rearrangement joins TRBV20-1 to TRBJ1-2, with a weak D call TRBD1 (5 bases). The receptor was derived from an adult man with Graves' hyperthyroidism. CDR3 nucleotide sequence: TGCAGTGCTAGACAACCCGACAGAGACTATGGCTACACCTTC. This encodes CSARQPDRDYGYTF.